This TCR beta chain appears in the sequencing data of a study of T cell changes during pregnancy in multiple sclerosis. Some clones are missing from TCRdb's copy, which holds only in-frame ones; the method was immunoSEQ multiplex PCR. The sample contains 60,000 or so clones, more than 80% of which appear only once. Source: CD4+ T cells from peripheral blood mononuclear cells, taken after pregnancy. This sequence originates from a female donor in good health, enrolled as a control in a pregnancy study.

CDR3 coding DNA: TGTGCCAGCAGCTTACGGGACACTGAAGCTTTCTTT. Residues: CASSLRDTEAFF. The rearrangement uses TRBV7-9 and TRBJ1-1; D gene ambiguous. CDR3 length: 12 residues. V lost 2 bases to trimming and J lost 3 bases, with 4 bases between them. The germline CDR1 and CDR2 sequences are SEHNR and FQNEAQ (reference sequence).